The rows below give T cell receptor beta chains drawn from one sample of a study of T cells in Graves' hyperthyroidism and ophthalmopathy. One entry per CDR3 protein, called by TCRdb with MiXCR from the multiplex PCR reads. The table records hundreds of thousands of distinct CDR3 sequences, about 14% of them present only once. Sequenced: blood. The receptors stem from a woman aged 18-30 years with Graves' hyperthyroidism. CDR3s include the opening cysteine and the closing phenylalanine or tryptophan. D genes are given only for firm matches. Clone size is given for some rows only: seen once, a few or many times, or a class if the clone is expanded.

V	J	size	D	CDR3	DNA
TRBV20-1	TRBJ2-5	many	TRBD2	CSASVSSGSQETQYF	TGCAGTGCTAGTGTGTCTAGCGGGTCCCAAGAGACCCAGTACTTC
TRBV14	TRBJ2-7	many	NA	CASSQDKGRLFSEQYF	TGTGCCAGCAGCCAAGACAAAGGCCGACTGTTCTCCGAGCAGTACTTC
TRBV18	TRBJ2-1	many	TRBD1	CASSPGTGDYNEQFF	TGTGCCAGCTCACCCGGGACAGGGGACTACAATGAGCAGTTCTTC
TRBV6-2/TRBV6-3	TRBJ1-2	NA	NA	CASSIRINYGYTF	TGTGCCAGCAGTATTAGGATAAACTATGGCTACACCTTC
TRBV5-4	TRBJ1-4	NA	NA	CASSLGRGGNTEKLFF	TGTGCCAGCAGCTTGGGAAGGGGAGGGAATACAGAAAAACTGTTTTTT
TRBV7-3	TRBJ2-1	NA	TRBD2	CASSSLVAGTPYNEQFF	TGTGCCAGCAGCTCCTTGGTAGCGGGAACACCCTACAATGAGCAGTTCTTC
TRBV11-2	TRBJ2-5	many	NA	CASSFLGEIQETQYF	TGTGCCAGCAGCTTCCTGGGGGAAATCCAAGAGACCCAGTACTTC
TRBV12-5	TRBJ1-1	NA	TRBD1	CASGISTGTGTTEAFF	TGTGCTAGTGGTATCTCAACCGGGACAGGGACCACTGAAGCTTTCTTT
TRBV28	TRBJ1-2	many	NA	CASSLGFAEAFYGYTF	TGTGCCAGCAGCCTGGGATTTGCCGAGGCTTTCTATGGCTACACCTTC
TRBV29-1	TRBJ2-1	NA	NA	CSVEHPANEQFF	TGCAGCGTTGAGCATCCCGCGAATGAGCAGTTCTTC
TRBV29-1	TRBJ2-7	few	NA	CSVARGAPYEQYF	TGCAGCGTGGCCCGGGGAGCTCCCTACGAGCAGTACTTC
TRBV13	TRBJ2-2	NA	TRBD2	CASSQSGRGRTGELLF	TGTGCCAGCAGCCAGAGCGGGAGGGGGAGAACCGGGGAGCTGCTTTTT
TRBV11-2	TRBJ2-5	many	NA	CASSLVGQPVQETQYF	TGTGCCAGCAGCTTAGTTGGCCAGCCCGTACAAGAGACCCAGTACTTC
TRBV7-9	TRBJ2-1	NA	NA	CASSARFPNNEQFF	TGTGCCAGCAGTGCGCGATTCCCCAACAATGAGCAGTTCTTC
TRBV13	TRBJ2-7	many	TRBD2	CASSPSGTSGRIHEQYF	TGTGCCAGCAGTCCATCCGGGACTAGCGGGAGGATCCACGAGCAGTACTTC
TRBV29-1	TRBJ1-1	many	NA	CSVDVQTLFEAFF	TGCAGCGTTGACGTACAGACCCTATTTGAAGCTTTCTTT
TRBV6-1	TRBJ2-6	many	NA	CASSGGEGANVLTF	TGTGCCAGCAGTGGGGGGGAGGGGGCCAACGTCCTGACTTTC
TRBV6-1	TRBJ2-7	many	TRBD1	CASSPAGTGAPYEQYF	TGTGCCAGCAGTCCCGCCGGGACAGGGGCCCCCTACGAGCAGTACTTC
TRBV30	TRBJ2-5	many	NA	CAWSATVSQYF	TGTGCCTGGAGTGCGACAGTTTCCCAGTACTTC
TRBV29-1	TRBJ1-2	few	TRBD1	CSVEGRDRSYFGYTF	TGCAGCGTTGAAGGCCGGGACAGGTCCTATTTTGGCTACACCTTC
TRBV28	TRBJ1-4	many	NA	CASSWGHLNEKLFF	TGTGCCAGCAGTTGGGGACACTTGAATGAAAAACTGTTTTTT
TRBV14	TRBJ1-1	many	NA	CASSPHGGTEAFF	TGTGCCAGCAGTCCCCATGGGGGCACTGAAGCTTTCTTT
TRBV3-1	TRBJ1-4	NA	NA	CASSQAVFEKLFF	TGTGCCAGCAGCCAAGCGGTTTTTGAAAAACTGTTTTTT
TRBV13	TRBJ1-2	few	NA	CASGFGQPPNHGYTF	TGTGCCAGCGGCTTCGGACAGCCTCCTAACCATGGCTACACCTTC
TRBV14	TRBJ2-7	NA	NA	CASSPGPTNEQYF	TGTGCCAGCAGCCCGGGACCAACTAATGAGCAGTACTTC
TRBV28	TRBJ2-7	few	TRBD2	CASSLISGGAPYEQYF	TGTGCCAGCAGTTTAATATCGGGGGGGGCCCCGTACGAGCAGTACTTC
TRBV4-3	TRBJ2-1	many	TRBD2	CASSPYSTSANEQFF	TGCGCCAGCAGCCCCTACTCGACTAGCGCCAATGAGCAGTTCTTC
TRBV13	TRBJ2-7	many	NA	CASSPRYGAGEQYF	TGTGCCAGCAGCCCCCGGTACGGAGCTGGGGAGCAGTACTTC
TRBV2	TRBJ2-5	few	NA	CASRVWTAQETQYF	TGTGCCAGCAGAGTGTGGACAGCACAAGAGACCCAGTACTTC
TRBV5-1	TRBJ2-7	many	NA	CASSLMDGWSYEQYF	TGCGCCAGCAGCCTGATGGACGGTTGGTCCTACGAGCAGTACTTC
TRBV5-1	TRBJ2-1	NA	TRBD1	CASSRTGLGNEQFF	TGCGCCAGCAGCAGGACAGGGCTGGGGAATGAGCAGTTCTTC
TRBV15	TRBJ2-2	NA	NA	CATSRAPGNTGELFF	TGTGCCACCAGCAGGGCCCCTGGGAACACCGGGGAGCTGTTTTTT
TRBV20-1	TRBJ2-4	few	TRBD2	CSATPGLAGGRAKNIQYF	TGCAGTGCTACGCCGGGACTAGCGGGAGGGAGGGCCAAAAACATTCAGTACTTC
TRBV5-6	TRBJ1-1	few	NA	CASSVGGWNTEAFF	TGTGCCAGTTCTGTAGGGGGGTGGAACACTGAAGCTTTCTTT
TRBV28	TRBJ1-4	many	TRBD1	CASITGANEKLFF	TGTGCCAGCATAACAGGGGCTAATGAAAAACTGTTTTTT
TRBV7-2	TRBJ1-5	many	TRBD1	CASSRDRDQPQHF	TGTGCCAGCAGCCGGGACAGAGATCAGCCCCAGCATTTT
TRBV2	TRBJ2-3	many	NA	CASRDPETDTQYF	TGTGCCAGCCGGGACCCGGAGACAGATACGCAGTATTTT
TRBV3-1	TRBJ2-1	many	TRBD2	CASSQRLTGLAAYNEQFF	TGTGCCAGCAGCCAGAGATTAACTGGACTAGCGGCTTACAATGAGCAGTTCTTC
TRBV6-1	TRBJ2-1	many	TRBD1	CASRSGQSYNEQFF	TGTGCCAGCAGATCGGGACAGTCCTACAATGAGCAGTTCTTC
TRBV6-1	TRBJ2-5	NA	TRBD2	CASSLGLAGGLDF	TGTGCCAGCAGTTTGGGACTAGCGGGAGGGCTGGACTTC
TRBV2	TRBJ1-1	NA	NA	CASSEATGGRAAFF	TGTGCCAGCAGTGAAGCGACGGGGGGCCGGGCAGCTTTCTTT
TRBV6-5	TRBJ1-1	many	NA	CASSPDGSLTEAFF	TGTGCCAGCAGCCCGGACGGGTCGTTAACTGAAGCTTTCTTT
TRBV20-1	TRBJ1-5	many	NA	CSARVGGGGQPQHF	TGCAGTGCTAGGGTCGGAGGGGGAGGTCAGCCCCAGCATTTT
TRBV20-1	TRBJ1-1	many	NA	CSARATGRTEAFF	TGCAGTGCTAGAGCCACAGGGCGGACTGAAGCTTTCTTT
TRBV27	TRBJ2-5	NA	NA	CASSHTSGAAEETQYF	TGTGCCAGCAGTCACACATCAGGGGCGGCCGAAGAGACCCAGTACTTC
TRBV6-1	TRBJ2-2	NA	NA	CASSEIVVTGELFF	TGTGCCAGCAGTGAAATAGTGGTCACCGGGGAGCTGTTTTTT
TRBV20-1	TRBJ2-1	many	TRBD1	CSAPSRTGNEQFF	TGCAGTGCCCCTTCCAGGACAGGGAATGAGCAGTTCTTC
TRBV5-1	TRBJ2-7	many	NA	CASSLVAGSEQYF	TGCGCCAGCAGCTTGGTGGCGGGATCCGAGCAGTACTTC
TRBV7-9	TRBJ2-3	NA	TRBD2	CASSRTSGGSSTDTQYF	TGTGCCAGCAGCCGGACTAGCGGGGGCTCTAGCACAGATACGCAGTATTTT
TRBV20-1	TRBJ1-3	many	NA	CSARDQGTGNTIYF	TGCAGTGCTAGAGATCAGGGTACTGGAAACACCATATATTTT
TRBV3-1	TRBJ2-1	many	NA	CASSLGTFEQFF	TGTGCCAGCAGCCTAGGGACATTTGAGCAGTTCTTC
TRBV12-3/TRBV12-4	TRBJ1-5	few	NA	CASSHPGKGQPQHF	TGTGCCAGCAGTCATCCAGGGAAAGGTCAGCCCCAGCATTTT
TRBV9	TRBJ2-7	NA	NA	CASSVAQGQIYEQYF	TGTGCCAGCAGCGTAGCACAGGGCCAAATCTACGAGCAGTACTTC